The source of this T cell receptor (beta chain) is a study of post-analysis software for immune sequencing data. The wider study: Relapsing-remitting, secondary progressive and progressive-relapsing multiple sclerosis courses were included.

Study-wide points: There were roughly five TRBV segments more frequent in patients than controls, and TRBV5-6, TRBV5-1 and TRBV20-1 were among them. Same-batch samples co-clustered strongly by F measure. Versus controls, multiple sclerosis patients showed significantly lower diversity (normalized Chao1).

This clonotype has a handful of counts. Antigen unknown. The CDR3 has 16 amino acids. Germline trimming cut 1 base from V and 3 bases from J; bases unmatched to any gene: 7. Germline V lookup: CDR1 KGHSH, CDR2 LQKENI. Researchers reported that TCR beta cDNA libraries carried unique molecular identifiers. A population of about 0.9 to 10 million T cells gave rise to roughly 0.5 million cDNA molecules. TCRdb re-analysed the PCR reads in MiXCR, keeping a single row per CDR3 protein. The sample consists of roughly 430,000 distinct CDR3 sequences, approximately 38% of them appearing once. The chain joins TRBV18 to TRBJ1-2; 8 positions agree with TRBD1. The receptor's source is a girl aged 2-10 years with multiple sclerosis. Material: blood. CDR3 protein: CASSPLGTGGYYGYTF. CDR3 DNA: TGTGCCAGCTCACCACTCGGGACAGGAGGGTACTATGGCTACACCTTC.